This TCR beta chain is from a study of cytomegalovirus exposure and HLA in healthy donors. Study outcomes and limitations: Researchers catalogued under 200 TCR beta chains as cytomegalovirus-associated. Later on, a genetic analysis was performed. It linked a missense variant in DCLRE1C with V- and J-gene trimming of TCR beta.

V was shortened by 5 bases and J by 3 bases, with 19 bases between the two germline ends. Germline CDR1 MDHEN, CDR2 SYDVKM. The CDR3 extends over 16 amino acids. Comments on this clone: As yet, its antigen is unknown.

Both 60 Vbeta primers and 13 Jbeta primers went into the PCR. As processed by the authors: As a later analysis found, there were tens of millions of unique TCR beta chains, of which 8.5 million to 13 million were shared. The assay was immunoSEQ multiplex PCR, and TCRdb's table has in-frame clones only and misses some. The V and J calls and clone size come from that table; D and trimming were worked out from the DNA. The sample lists 150,000 to 200,000 clones, 85% occurring once. The V call is TRBV28, the J call TRBJ2-5; possibly TRBD1 for D (6 bases). Sequencing was done on a sample of PBMCs. The sequence came from a woman in her fifties or sixties in good health and CMV-seronegative. Here the CDR3 reads CASSLFPGQLKETQYF. Written as DNA, the CDR3 is TGTGCCAGCAGTCTATTTCCGGGACAACTGAAAGAGACCCAGTACTTC.